These 22 T cell receptor beta chains came from one sample sequenced in a study of blood T cells in healthy people across ages. The use of a sample-barcoded 5' primer and a J-beta primer mix characterized a second PCR of roughly 6 to 11 cycles. One entry per CDR3 protein, called by TCRdb with MiXCR from the 5' RACE reads. The sample includes about 640,000 distinct CDR3 sequences, 58% of them seen just once. Sequenced input: blood. The origin of the receptors is a man between 60 and 70 years old in good health.

The chain couples TRBV3-1 to TRBJ1-6, with 8 bases identical to TRBD1. The CDR3 has 16 amino acids. The germline CDR1 and CDR2 sequences are LGHDT and YNNKEL (reference sequence). J was trimmed by 6 bases and V by 3 bases; bases with no gene match: 7. DNA of the CDR3: TGTGCCAGCAGCCACACTACAGGGGGTCCTAATTCACCCCTCCACTTT. The encoded protein is CASSHTTGGPNSPLHF.

This clonotype was counted at least ten times. The rearrangement uses TRBV29-1 and TRBJ2-5; D gene unclear. CDR3 length: 12 amino acids. V lost 6 bases to trimming and J lost 5 bases, with 13 bases between them. Per the germline V gene, CDR1 is SQVTM and CDR2 is ANQGSEA. The CDR3 spells CSVGYGRETQYF. CDR3 sequence (DNA): TGCAGCGTGGGATATGGGCGTGAGACCCAGTACTTC. Looking up the rest from reference TRBV29-1 and TRBJ2-5 gives the full variable domain: SAVISQKPSRDICQRGTSLTIQCQVDSQVTMMFWYRQQPGQSLTLIATANQGSEATYESGFVIDKFPISRPNLTFSTLTVSNMSPEDSSIYLCSVGYGRETQYFGPGTRLLVL.

This clonotype was observed a handful of times. The chain couples TRBV12-3 or TRBV12-4 to TRBJ1-2, with D unresolved. The CDR3 has 15 residues. Deletions cut 3 bases from V and 1 base from J, with 12 bases between. The CDR3 region has the DNA TGTGCCAGCAGTTTCGGGCAGAGCCTTAACTATGGCTACACCTTC. Its protein is CASSFGQSLNYGYTF.

Only a few counts were recorded for this clonotype. CDR3 sequence reads: CATSDSSTGTDTQYF. In DNA, the CDR3 is TGTGCCACCAGTGATTCCTCAACAGGGACCGATACGCAGTATTTT. V usage is TRBV24-1 and J usage is TRBJ2-3; TRBD1 might be the D (6 bases). The CDR3 sequence is 15 residues long. CDR1 is KGHDR, CDR2 SFDVKD, per germline. V lost 2 bases and J lost 6, with 14 bases in between.

The CDR3 protein is CAIKGQGAEQYF. CDR3 nucleotides: TGTGCCATCAAAGGACAGGGTGCCGAGCAGTACTTC. The chain carries TRBV10-3 and TRBJ2-7; 8 bases fit TRBD1. The CDR3 extends over 12 amino acids. The germline V gene has CDR1 ENHRY and CDR2 SYGVKD. The ends lost 7 bases at V and 6 bases at J; junction bases unmatched: 5.

The chain uses TRBV14 and TRBJ2-7; TRBD2 matches 10 bases. Germline CDR1 and CDR2: SGHDN and FVKESK. The CDR3 has 14 amino acids. V dropped 3 bases and J dropped 7; count of bases not matched to a gene: 6. CDR3 in DNA: TGTGCCAGCAGCCAGGGGCTAGCGGGGGTTGAGCAGTACTTC. The encoded protein is CASSQGLAGVEQYF.

This sequence joins TRBV21-1 and TRBJ2-1. TRBV21-1 is designated a pseudogene. This CDR3 has 20 residues. The CDR3 nucleotides read TGTGCCAGCAGCAAAGCGTCCGGCCAACGGCCAGCTAGCTTCTACAATGAGCAGTTCTTC. Translating gives CASSKASGQRPASFYNEQFF.

This clonotype has a handful of counts. The chain recombines TRBV5-1 with TRBJ2-7; 7 positions agree with TRBD1. The CDR3 has 15 amino acids. The junction had 12 bases not matched to a gene; V was cut back by 6 bases and J by 3 bases. The germline V gene has CDR1 SGHRS and CDR2 YFSETQ. CDR3 in amino acids: CASTRSTGTLYEQYF. The DNA for the CDR3 is TGCGCCAGCACCCGATCGACAGGGACCCTCTACGAGCAGTACTTC.

The rearrangement links TRBV14 to TRBJ1-2; D is unresolved. Looked up from germline, CDR1 is SGHDN and CDR2 is FVKESK. The CDR3 spans 17 residues. V was cut by 4 bases and J by 4 bases, with 22 bases left in between. CDR3 nucleotide sequence: TGTGCCAGCAGCCCCAGGCGGTCCGGAGGCGGAGGCTATGGCTACACCTTC. Amino acids: CASSPRRSGGGGYGYTF.

The gene calls are TRBV5-1 and TRBJ2-5; TRBD2 agrees at 8 bases. V trimming: 0 bases; J trimming: 0 bases; junction bases outside the gene matches: 10. Germline V lookup: CDR1 SGHRS, CDR2 YFSETQ. This CDR3 has 18 residues. CDR3 loop: CASSLVPVRGGNQETQYF. The DNA of the CDR3 is TGCGCCAGCAGCTTGGTTCCCGTCCGGGGGGGAAACCAAGAGACCCAGTACTTC.

This clonotype turned up a few times. The chain employs TRBV29-1 and TRBJ2-5, with 9 bases fitting TRBD1. After removal of 4 bases from V and 3 bases from J, the junction contained 6 bases not matched to a gene. Germline V lookup: CDR1 SQVTM, CDR2 ANQGSEA. This CDR3 is 14 amino acids long. This chain's CDR3 is CSVAKQGAKETQYF. CDR3 bases: TGCAGCGTTGCGAAACAGGGGGCCAAAGAGACCCAGTACTTC. The entire variable domain, with the rest obtained from reference TRBV29-1 and TRBJ2-5, is as follows: SAVISQKPSRDICQRGTSLTIQCQVDSQVTMMFWYRQQPGQSLTLIATANQGSEATYESGFVIDKFPISRPNLTFSTLTVSNMSPEDSSIYLCSVAKQGAKETQYFGPGTRLLVL.

The V gene is TRBV18, the J gene TRBJ1-1, with a tentative D call TRBD1 (5 bases). Germline V lookup: CDR1 KGHSH, CDR2 LQKENI. CDR3 size: 16 residues. V was shortened by 0 bases and J by 0 bases, with 11 bases between the two germline ends. The chain's CDR3 is CASSPPGPSMNTEAFF. The CDR3 bases are TGTGCCAGCTCACCACCGGGACCGAGTATGAACACTGAAGCTTTCTTT.

The rearrangement joins TRBV20-1 to TRBJ1-2; 8 bases map to TRBD1. Germline CDR1 and CDR2: DFQATT and SNEGSKA (reference sequence). The CDR3 contains 14 residues. The ends lost 7 bases at V and 8 bases at J; junction bases unmatched: 15. CDR3 in DNA: TGCAGTGTTATCCCATTAGACAGGGGACGGGGCTACACCTTC. Its protein product is CSVIPLDRGRGYTF.

The chain is built from TRBV29-1 and TRBJ2-2; 9 bases are shared with TRBD2. Per the germline V gene, CDR1 is SQVTM and CDR2 is ANQGSEA. Germline trimming cut 4 bases from V and 1 base from J; bases unmatched to any gene: 1. There are 14 residues in the CDR3. The CDR3, as DNA: TGCAGCGTTGTGCGGGGGGGGAACACCGGGGAGCTGTTTTTT. As protein: CSVVRGGNTGELFF.

V is TRBV5-1 and J is TRBJ2-3, with D perhaps matching TRBD2 (6 bases). Germline loops: CDR1 SGHRS, CDR2 YFSETQ. The CDR3 has 16 residues. V was clipped by 4 bases and J by 7 bases, with 22 bases between them. The CDR3: CASSSLGGGFVNTQYF. CDR3 bases: TGCGCCAGCAGCAGCCTGGGGGGAGGTTTCGTGAATACGCAGTATTTT.

In its sample, this clonotype was seen a few times. V usage is TRBV5-1 and J usage is TRBJ2-7; 8 bases line up with TRBD1. Germline CDR1 is SGHRS and CDR2 is YFSETQ. J was trimmed by 3 bases and V by 0 bases; bases with no gene match: 8. The CDR3 sequence is 16 residues long. CDR3 protein: CASSLGTGQGFYEQYF. DNA for the CDR3: TGCGCCAGCAGCTTGGGTACCGGACAGGGATTCTACGAGCAGTACTTC.

CDR3 DNA: TGTGCCAGCAGCTGGGGGGCCAGGAGGGGAGAGACCCAGTACTTC. It translates to CASSWGARRGETQYF. The V and J genes are TRBV7-2 and TRBJ2-5; D possibly matches TRBD1 or TRBD2 (6 bases each). The length of the CDR3 is 15 residues. In germline, CDR1 is SGHTA, CDR2 FQGNSA. V lost 4 bases, J lost 4 bases, and 16 bases lay in between.

This clonotype has ten or more counts. The chain combines TRBV18 with TRBJ2-1; TRBD1 matches 9 bases. Germline CDR1 KGHSH, CDR2 LQKENI. The CDR3 runs to 13 residues. Germline trimming cut 2 bases from V and 7 bases from J; bases unmatched to any gene: 0. The CDR3 region has the DNA TGTGCCAGCTCACCAGGACAGGGGAATGAGCAGTTCTTC. It translates to CASSPGQGNEQFF.

The CDR3, as DNA: TGTGCCAGCAGCCAAGGTTGGGGACCCCTCCACTTT. This translates into CASSQGWGPLHF. V and J are TRBV2 and TRBJ1-6; D unresolved. The V and J ends lost 6 bases and 12 bases respectively, with 12 bases between them. Germline CDR1 reads SNHLY; CDR2 reads FYNNEI. The CDR3 runs to 12 residues.

In this sample, this clonotype turned up a few times. The chain couples TRBV20-1 to TRBJ1-2; 8 nucleotides match TRBD1. V shed 6 bases and J 2 bases; nucleotides not matched to a gene: 8. Per the germline V gene, CDR1 is DFQATT and CDR2 is SNEGSKA (reference sequence). The CDR3 runs 14 residues. The DNA for the CDR3 is TGCAGTGCCATACAGGGGGAGTCCAACTATGGCTACACCTTC. Its protein is CSAIQGESNYGYTF.

In its sample, this clonotype was seen a few times. V usage is TRBV29-1 and J usage is TRBJ2-5; D remains unclear. This CDR3 is 14 amino acids long. V gave up 7 bases and J gave up 0 bases, with 15 bases separating them. The germline gives CDR1 SQVTM, CDR2 ANQGSEA. CDR3 residues: CSAVNPRNQETQYF. CDR3 in DNA: TGCAGCGCCGTAAATCCTAGGAACCAAGAGACCCAGTACTTC.

The J gene is TRBJ1-6, the V gene TRBV6-5; D unresolved. The V end lost 6 bases, the J end lost 5 bases, and 11 bases lay between the germline ends. CDR3 length: 14 amino acids. In germline, CDR1 is MNHEY, CDR2 SVGAGI. The DNA for the CDR3 is TGTGCCAGCAGAGCACGGGAAAATAATTCACCCCTCCACTTT. As protein: CASRARENNSPLHF.